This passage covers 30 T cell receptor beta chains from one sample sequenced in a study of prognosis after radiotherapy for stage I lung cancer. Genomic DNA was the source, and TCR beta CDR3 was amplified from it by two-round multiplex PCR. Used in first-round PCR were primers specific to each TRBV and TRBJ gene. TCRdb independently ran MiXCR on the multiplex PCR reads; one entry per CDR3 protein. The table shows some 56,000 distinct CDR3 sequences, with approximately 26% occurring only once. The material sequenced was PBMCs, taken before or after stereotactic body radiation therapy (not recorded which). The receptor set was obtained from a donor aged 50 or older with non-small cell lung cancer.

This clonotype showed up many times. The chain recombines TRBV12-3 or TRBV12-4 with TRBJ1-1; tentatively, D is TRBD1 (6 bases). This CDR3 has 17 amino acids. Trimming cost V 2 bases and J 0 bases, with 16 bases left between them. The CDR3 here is CASSLSVGAHMNTEAFF. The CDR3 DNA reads TGTGCCAGCAGTTTATCAGTGGGGGCCCATATGAACACTGAAGCTTTCTTT.

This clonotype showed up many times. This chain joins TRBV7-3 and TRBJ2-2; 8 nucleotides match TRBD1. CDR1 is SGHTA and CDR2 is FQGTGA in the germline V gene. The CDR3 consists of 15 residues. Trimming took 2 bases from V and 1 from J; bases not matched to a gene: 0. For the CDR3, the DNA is TGTGCCAGCAGCTTAGGGACAGGGAACACCGGGGAGCTGTTTTTT. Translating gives CASSLGTGNTGELFF.

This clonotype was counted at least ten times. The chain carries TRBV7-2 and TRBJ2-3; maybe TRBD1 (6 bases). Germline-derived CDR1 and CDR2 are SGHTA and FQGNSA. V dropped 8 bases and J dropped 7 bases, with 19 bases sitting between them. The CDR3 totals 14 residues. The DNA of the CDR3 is TGTGCCAGCCGGGCGGGTACCAGGGGAAATACGCAGTATTTT. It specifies CASRAGTRGNTQYF. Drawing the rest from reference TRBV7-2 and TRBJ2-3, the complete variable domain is GAGVSQSPSNKVTEKGKDVELRCDPISGHTALYWYRQSLGQGLEFLIYFQGNSAPDKSGLPSDRFSAERTGGSVSTLTIQRTQQEDSAVYLCASRAGTRGNTQYFGPGTRLTVL.

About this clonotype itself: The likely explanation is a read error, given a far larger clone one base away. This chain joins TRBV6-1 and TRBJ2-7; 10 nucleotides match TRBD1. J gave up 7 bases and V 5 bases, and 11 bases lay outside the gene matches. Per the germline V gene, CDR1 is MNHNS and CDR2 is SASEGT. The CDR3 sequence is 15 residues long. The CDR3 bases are TGTGCCAGCAGTTATAGCGGGACAGGGGTCTGGGAGCAGTACTTC. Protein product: CASSYSGTGVWEQYF.

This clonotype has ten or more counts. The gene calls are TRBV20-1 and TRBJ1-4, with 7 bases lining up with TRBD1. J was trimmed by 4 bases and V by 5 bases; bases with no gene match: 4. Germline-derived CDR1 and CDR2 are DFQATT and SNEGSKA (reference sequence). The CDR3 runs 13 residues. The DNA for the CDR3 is TGCAGTGCTGGACAGGTGATTAATGAAAAACTGTTTTTT. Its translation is CSAGQVINEKLFF.

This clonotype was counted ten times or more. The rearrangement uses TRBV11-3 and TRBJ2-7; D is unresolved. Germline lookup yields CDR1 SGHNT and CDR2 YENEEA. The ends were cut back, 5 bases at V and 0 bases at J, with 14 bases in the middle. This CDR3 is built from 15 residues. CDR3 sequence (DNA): TGTGCCAGCAGCAGGATACCGTCCCCCTCCTACGAGCAGTACTTC. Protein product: CASSRIPSPSYEQYF.

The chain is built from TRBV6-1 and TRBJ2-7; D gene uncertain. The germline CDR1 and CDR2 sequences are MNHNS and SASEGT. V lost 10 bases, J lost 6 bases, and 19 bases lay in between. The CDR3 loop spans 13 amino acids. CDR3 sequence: CAIRSCPVGEQYF. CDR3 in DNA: TGTGCCATCAGGTCGTGTCCTGTAGGCGAGCAGTACTTC.

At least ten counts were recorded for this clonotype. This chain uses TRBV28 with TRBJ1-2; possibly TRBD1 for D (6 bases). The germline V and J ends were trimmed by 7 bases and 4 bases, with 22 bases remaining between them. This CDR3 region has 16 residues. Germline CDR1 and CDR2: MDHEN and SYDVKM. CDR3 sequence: CASTLGGGSPFYGYTF. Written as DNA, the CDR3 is TGTGCCAGCACCCTGGGGGGGGGCAGTCCGTTCTATGGCTACACCTTC.

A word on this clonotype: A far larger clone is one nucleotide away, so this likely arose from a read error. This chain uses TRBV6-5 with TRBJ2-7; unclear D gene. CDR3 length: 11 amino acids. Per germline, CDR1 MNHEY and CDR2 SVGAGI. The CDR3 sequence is CASSDFYEHYF. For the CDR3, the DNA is TGTGCCAGCAGCGATTTTTACGAGCATTACTTC.

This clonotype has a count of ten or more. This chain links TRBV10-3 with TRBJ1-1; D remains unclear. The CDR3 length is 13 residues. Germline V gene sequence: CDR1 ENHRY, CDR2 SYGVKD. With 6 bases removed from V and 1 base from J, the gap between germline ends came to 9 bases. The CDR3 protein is CAISSPQNTEAFF. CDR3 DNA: TGTGCCATCAGCTCTCCCCAGAACACTGAAGCTTTCTTT.

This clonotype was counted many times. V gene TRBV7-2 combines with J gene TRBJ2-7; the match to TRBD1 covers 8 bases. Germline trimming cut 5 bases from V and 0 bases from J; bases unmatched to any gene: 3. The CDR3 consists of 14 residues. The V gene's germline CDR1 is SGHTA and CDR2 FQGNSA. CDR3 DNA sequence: TGTGCCAGCAGCGTGGGACAGGACTCCTACGAGCAGTACTTC. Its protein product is CASSVGQDSYEQYF.

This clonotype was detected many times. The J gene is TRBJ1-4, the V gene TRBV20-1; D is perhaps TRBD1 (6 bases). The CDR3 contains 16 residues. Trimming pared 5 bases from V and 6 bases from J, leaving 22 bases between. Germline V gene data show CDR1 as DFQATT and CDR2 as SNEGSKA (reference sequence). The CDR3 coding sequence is TGCAGTGCTTCCAGTCGGTTGGACAGTGAATATGAAAAACTGTTTTTT. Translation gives CSASSRLDSEYEKLFF.

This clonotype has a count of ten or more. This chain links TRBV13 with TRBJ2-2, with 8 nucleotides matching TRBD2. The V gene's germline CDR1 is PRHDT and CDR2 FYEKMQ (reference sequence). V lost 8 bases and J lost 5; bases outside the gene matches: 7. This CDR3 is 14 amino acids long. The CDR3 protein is CASRPGGLTGELFF. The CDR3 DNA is TGTGCCAGCCGCCCGGGGGGGCTTACCGGGGAGCTGTTTTTT.

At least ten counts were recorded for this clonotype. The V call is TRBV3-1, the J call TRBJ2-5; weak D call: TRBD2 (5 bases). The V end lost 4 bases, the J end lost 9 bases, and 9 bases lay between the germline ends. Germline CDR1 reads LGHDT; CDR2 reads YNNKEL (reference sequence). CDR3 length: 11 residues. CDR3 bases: TGTGCCAGCAGCCTCACTAGGGCCCAGTACTTC. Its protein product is CASSLTRAQYF.

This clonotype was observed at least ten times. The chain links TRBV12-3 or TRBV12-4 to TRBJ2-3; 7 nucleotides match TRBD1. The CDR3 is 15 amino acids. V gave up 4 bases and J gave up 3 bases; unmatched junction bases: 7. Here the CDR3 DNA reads TGTGCCAGCAGTTACAGGGGCCTAAGAACAGATACGCAGTATTTT. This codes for CASSYRGLRTDTQYF.

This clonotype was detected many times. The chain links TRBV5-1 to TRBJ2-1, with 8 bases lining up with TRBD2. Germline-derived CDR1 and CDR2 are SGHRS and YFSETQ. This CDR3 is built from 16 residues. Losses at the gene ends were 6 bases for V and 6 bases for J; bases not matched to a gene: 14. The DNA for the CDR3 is TGCGCCAGCACCTTAGGACTAGCTTCAATAGGCAATGAGCAGTTCTTC. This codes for CASTLGLASIGNEQFF.

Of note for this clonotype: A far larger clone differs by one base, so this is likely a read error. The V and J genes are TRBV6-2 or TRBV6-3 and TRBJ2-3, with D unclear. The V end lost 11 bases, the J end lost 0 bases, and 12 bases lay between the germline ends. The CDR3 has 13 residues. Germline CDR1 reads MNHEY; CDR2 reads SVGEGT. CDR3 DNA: TGTGCCGGCACTGCGGATAGCACAGATACGCAGTATTTT. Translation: CAGTADSTDTQYF.

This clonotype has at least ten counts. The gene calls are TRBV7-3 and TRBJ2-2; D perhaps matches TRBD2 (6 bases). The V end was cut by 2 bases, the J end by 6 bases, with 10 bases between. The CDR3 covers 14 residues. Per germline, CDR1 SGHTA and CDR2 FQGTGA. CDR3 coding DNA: TGTGCCAGCAGCTTAGCGGGGTGGCCCGGGGAGCTGTTTTTT. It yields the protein CASSLAGWPGELFF. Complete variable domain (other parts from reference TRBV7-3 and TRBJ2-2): GAGVSQTPSNKVTEKGKYVELRCDPISGHTALYWYRQSLGQGPEFLIYFQGTGAADDSGLPNDRFFAVRPEGSVSTLKIQRTERGDSAVYLCASSLAGWPGELFFGEGSRLTVL.

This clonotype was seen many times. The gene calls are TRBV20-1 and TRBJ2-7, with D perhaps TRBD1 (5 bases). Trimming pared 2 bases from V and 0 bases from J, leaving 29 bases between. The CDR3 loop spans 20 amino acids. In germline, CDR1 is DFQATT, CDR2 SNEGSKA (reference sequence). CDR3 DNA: TGCAGTGCTAGATCGTTGGCTACAGGCTCAAAACCCGTAAACTCCTACGAGCAGTACTTC. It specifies CSARSLATGSKPVNSYEQYF.

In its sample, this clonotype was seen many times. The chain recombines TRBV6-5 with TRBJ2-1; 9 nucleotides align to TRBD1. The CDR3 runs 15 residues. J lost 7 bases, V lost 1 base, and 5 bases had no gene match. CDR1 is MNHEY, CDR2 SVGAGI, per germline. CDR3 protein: CASSYFGTGLNEQFF. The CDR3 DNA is TGTGCCAGCAGTTACTTTGGGACAGGGTTGAATGAGCAGTTCTTC.

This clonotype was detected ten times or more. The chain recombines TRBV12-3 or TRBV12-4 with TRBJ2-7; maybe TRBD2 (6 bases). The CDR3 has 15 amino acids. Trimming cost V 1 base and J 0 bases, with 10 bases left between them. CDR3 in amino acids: CASSLVGGNSYEQYF. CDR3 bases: TGTGCCAGCAGTTTAGTGGGGGGAAACTCCTACGAGCAGTACTTC.

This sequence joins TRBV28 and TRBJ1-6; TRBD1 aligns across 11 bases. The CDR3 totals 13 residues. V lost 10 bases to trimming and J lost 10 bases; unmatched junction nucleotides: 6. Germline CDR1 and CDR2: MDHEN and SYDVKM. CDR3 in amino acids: CANPGQGESPLHF. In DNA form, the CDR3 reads TGTGCCAACCCGGGACAGGGGGAGTCACCCCTCCACTTT.

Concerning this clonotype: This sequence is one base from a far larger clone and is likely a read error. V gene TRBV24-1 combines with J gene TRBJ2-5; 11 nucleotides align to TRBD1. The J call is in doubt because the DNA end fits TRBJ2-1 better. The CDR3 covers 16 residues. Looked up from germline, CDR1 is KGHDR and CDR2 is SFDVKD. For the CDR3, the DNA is TGTGCCACCAGTGACCCGGACAGGGGGCGCCACAATGTGCAGTTCTTC. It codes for CATSDPDRGRHNVQFF.

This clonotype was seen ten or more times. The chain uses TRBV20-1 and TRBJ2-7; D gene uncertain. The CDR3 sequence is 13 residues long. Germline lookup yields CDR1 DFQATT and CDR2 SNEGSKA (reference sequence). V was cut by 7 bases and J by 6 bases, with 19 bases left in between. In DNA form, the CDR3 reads TGCAGTGGACCGGACCGTGGGGAAGGCGAGCAGTACTTC. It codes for CSGPDRGEGEQYF.

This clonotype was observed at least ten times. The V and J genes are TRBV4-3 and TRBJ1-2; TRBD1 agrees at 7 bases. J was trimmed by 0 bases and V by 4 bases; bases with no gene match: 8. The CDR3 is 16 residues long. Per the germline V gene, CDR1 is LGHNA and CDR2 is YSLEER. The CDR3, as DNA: TGCGCCAGCAGCCGATCAAGGACAGGCTCTAACTATGGCTACACCTTC. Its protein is CASSRSRTGSNYGYTF.

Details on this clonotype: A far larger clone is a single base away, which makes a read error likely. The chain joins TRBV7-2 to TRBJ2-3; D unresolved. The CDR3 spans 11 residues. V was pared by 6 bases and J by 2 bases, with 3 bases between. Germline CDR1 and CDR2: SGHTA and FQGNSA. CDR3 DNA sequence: TGTGCCAGCAGATTCACAGATACGCAGTATTTT. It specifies CASRFTDTQYF.

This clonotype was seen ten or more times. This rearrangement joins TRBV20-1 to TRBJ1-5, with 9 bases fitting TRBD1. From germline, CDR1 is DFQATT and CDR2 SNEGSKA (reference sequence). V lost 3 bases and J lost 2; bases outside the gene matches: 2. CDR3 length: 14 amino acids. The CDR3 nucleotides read TGCAGTGCTAGGGACAGGGGTGGCAATCAGCCCCAGCATTTT. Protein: CSARDRGGNQPQHF.

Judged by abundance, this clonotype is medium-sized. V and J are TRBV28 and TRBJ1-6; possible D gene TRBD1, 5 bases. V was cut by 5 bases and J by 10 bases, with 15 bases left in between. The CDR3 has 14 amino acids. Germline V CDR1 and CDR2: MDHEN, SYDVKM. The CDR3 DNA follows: TGTGCCAGCAGTACCGACAGCACGGACTCACCCCTCCACTTT. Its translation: CASSTDSTDSPLHF.

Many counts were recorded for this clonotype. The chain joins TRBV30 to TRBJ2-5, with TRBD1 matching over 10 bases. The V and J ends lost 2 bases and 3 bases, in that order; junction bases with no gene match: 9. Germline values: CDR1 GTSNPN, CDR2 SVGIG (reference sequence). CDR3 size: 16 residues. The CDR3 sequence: CAWSLPPGTGEETQYF. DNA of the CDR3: TGTGCCTGGAGTCTTCCTCCCGGGACAGGGGAAGAGACCCAGTACTTC.

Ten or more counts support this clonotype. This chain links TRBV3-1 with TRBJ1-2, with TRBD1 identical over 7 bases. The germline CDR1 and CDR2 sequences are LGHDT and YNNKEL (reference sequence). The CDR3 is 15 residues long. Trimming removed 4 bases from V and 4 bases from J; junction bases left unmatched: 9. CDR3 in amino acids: CASSPARGTFYGYTF. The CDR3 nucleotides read TGTGCCAGCAGCCCCGCCAGGGGGACGTTCTATGGCTACACCTTC.